This section outlines one T cell receptor beta chain sequence together with its context. Its cognate antigen is unknown. The record originates from a study of human T cells and chemical hapten exposure. Study as a whole: Patients got weekly scalp diphenylcyclopropenone doses over the approximately 23-week study. Once 0.01% DPC had been applied to the upper back by patch test, readings were taken at 6 days. Study-wide results and caveats: Significantly greater numbers of large CDR3 similarity clusters came from expanded TCRs than from controls. All donors were alopecia patients, so their immunity may differ from that of healthy people.

Time point meaning: pre-sensitization, week 0. The treatment denotes: therapeutic diphenylcyclopropenone sensitization with weekly scalp DPC. TCRdb processed the RACE reads anew with MiXCR; each CDR3 protein has one entry. The sample shows 380,000 or so distinct CDR3 sequences, 4.5% to 5.5% of them seen only once. Sequencing used whole blood, obtained in connection with sensitization to the hapten diphenylcyclopropenone (DPC). This clonotype was sampled from a woman younger than 30 with alopecia areata. Some clones in this sample may be carry-over from other donors' samples.

The CDR3: CSVTGVVGNTIYF. CDR3 nucleotide sequence: TGCAGCGTGACAGGGGTGGTTGGAAACACCATATATTTT. The chain is built from TRBV29-1 and TRBJ1-3, with TRBD1 identical over 8 bases. The length of the CDR3 is 13 residues. Germline assignment: CDR1 SQVTM and CDR2 ANQGSEA. V trimming: 6 bases; J trimming: 3 bases; junction bases outside the gene matches: 4.